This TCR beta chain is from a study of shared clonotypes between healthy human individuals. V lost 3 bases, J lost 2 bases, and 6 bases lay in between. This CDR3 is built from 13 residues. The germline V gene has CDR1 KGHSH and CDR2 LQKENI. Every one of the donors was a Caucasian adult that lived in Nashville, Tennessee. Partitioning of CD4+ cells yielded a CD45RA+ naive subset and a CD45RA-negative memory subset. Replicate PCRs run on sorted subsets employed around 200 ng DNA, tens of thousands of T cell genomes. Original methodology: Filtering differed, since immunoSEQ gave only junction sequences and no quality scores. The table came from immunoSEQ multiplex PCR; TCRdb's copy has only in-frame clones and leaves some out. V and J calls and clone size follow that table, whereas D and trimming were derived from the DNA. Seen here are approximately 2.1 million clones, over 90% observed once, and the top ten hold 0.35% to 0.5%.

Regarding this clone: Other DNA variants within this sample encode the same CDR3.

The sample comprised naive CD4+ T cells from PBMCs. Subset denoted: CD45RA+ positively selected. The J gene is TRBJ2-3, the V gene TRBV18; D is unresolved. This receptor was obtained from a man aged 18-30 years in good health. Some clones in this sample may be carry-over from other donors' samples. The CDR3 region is CASSPQNTDTQYF. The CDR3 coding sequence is TGTGCCAGCTCACCGCAGAACACAGATACGCAGTATTTT.